This TCR beta chain derives from a study of T cells in Graves' hyperthyroidism and ophthalmopathy. General study points: Most clonotypes expanded in the thyroid (above 0.001) were also present in blood.

With 1 base clipped from V and 3 bases from J, the junction kept 8 bases outside the gene matches. CDR3 size: 15 residues. Looked up from germline, CDR1 is DFQATT and CDR2 is SNEGSKA (reference sequence). It was RNA transcripts that yielded the amplified TCR beta CDR3 regions. When the TCR CDR3 underwent first-round RT-PCR, the HTBI primer set was used. TCRdb re-called the multiplex PCR reads with MiXCR, one entry per CDR3 protein. The repertoire holds 450,000 to 700,000 distinct CDR3 sequences, with 46% as singletons. About this clonotype: The target antigen is unknown. One base away lies a much larger clone, so this may be a sequencing read error.

Each diagnosis was grounded in clinical symptoms, serum thyroxine and TRAb, thyroid ultrasound, and orbital computed tomography. This receptor was identified in an adult woman with Graves' disease, either hyperthyroidism or ophthalmopathy (not recorded which). The chain couples TRBV20-1 to TRBJ2-7; 8 bases fit TRBD1. The sequenced sample consisted of peripheral blood or thyroid tissue (not recorded which). CDR3 in amino acids: CSARALGQDIYEQYF. In DNA, the CDR3 is TGCAGTGCTAGAGCTCTGGGACAGGACATCTACGAGCAGTACTTC.